Listed below are T cell receptor beta chains from one sample, sequenced in a study of cytomegalovirus exposure and HLA in healthy donors. Generated by immunoSEQ multiplex PCR, the TCRdb table keeps only in-frame clones and is missing some. The data show 85,000 to 100,000 clones, 70% to 80% seen once. What was sequenced was PBMCs. All receptors derive from a male donor in good health and CMV-seropositive. The CDR3 runs from the conserved cysteine through the conserved F or W. The D gene is left open where the match is weak. Expanded clones get a size class; other rows say once, few or many, or leave the size out.

D,size,J,V,CDR3,DNA
TRBD1,NA,TRBJ1-1,TRBV5-1,CASSLAGQGSEAFF,TGCGCCAGCAGCTTGGCGGGACAGGGCTCTGAAGCTTTCTTT
NA,NA,TRBJ2-1,TRBV9,CASSARVAYEQFF,TGTGCCAGCAGCGCACGAGTAGCATACGAGCAGTTCTTC
TRBD1,NA,TRBJ1-2,TRBV7-8,CASSVRQGLNYGYTF,TGTGCCAGCAGCGTCAGACAGGGGCTAAACTATGGCTACACCTTC
NA,NA,TRBJ1-2,TRBV27,CASSLSRRGYGYTF,TGTGCCAGCAGTTTAAGCAGAAGGGGCTATGGCTACACCTTC
TRBD1,NA,TRBJ2-7,TRBV5-1,CASSPGQTYEQYF,TGCGCCAGCAGTCCGGGACAGACCTACGAGCAGTACTTC
NA,NA,TRBJ1-5,TRBV6-1,CASSELRGPQHF,TGTGCCAGCAGTGAATTAAGAGGGCCCCAGCATTTT
NA,once,TRBJ2-7,TRBV30,CALREYYNSYEQYF,TGTGCCCTGCGCGAGTACTATAACTCCTACGAGCAGTACTTC
NA,NA,TRBJ2-5,TRBV4-2,CASSQVLDYQETQYF,TGTGCCAGCAGCCAAGTTTTGGACTACCAAGAGACCCAGTACTTC
NA,NA,TRBJ2-1,TRBV5-6,CASSSGRGVEQFF,TGTGCCAGCAGCTCTGGCAGGGGCGTTGAGCAGTTCTTC
NA,NA,TRBJ2-4,TRBV2,CASSLEGHLAKNIQYF,TGTGCCAGCAGTTTAGAGGGACATCTAGCCAAAAACATTCAGTACTTC
TRBD1,NA,TRBJ2-1,TRBV5-1,CASSPGQGYYNEQFF,TGCGCCAGCAGCCCAGGACAGGGTTACTACAATGAGCAGTTCTTC
NA,NA,TRBJ1-3,TRBV9,CASSARPTGGNTIYF,TGTGCCAGCAGCGCCCGACCGACAGGCGGTAACACCATATATTTT
NA,NA,TRBJ2-7,TRBV6-1,CASSDVLLYEQYF,TGTGCCAGCAGTGATGTACTCCTCTACGAGCAGTACTTC
TRBD1,NA,TRBJ1-1,TRBV28,CASSEDRGHTEAFF,TGTGCCAGCAGTGAAGACAGGGGGCACACTGAAGCTTTCTTT
NA,NA,TRBJ2-7,TRBV7-6,CASSLGSFSYEQYF,TGTGCCAGCAGCTTAGGGAGCTTCTCCTACGAGCAGTACTTC
TRBD1,NA,TRBJ1-1,TRBV7-9,CASSLGGQGGTEAFF,TGTGCCAGCAGCTTAGGAGGACAGGGGGGGACTGAAGCTTTCTTT
NA,NA,TRBJ1-2,TRBV6-6,CASSLTGQGNYGYTF,TGTGCCAGCAGCCTCACAGGGCAGGGGAACTATGGCTACACCTTC
NA,NA,TRBJ2-2,TRBV2,CASSGQGIGELFF,TGTGCCAGCAGCGGCCAGGGAATCGGGGAGCTGTTTTTT
TRBD1,NA,TRBJ2-7,TRBV30,CASDPPGQGTGEQYF,TGTGCCTCCGACCCTCCGGGACAGGGCACGGGGGAGCAGTACTTC
TRBD1,NA,TRBJ2-6,TRBV19,CATQLDRAGANVLTF,TGTGCCACTCAACTTGACAGGGCTGGGGCCAACGTCCTGACTTTC
NA,NA,TRBJ1-2,TRBV19,CASRESNYGYTF,TGTGCCAGTAGAGAGAGTAACTATGGCTACACCTTC
NA,NA,TRBJ1-6,TRBV7-2,CASSFSTVIYNSPLHF,TGTGCCAGCAGCTTTTCGACAGTGATTTATAATTCACCCCTCCACTTT
TRBD1,NA,TRBJ1-4,TRBV18,CASSPGTGANEKLFF,TGTGCCAGCTCACCTGGGACAGGGGCTAATGAAAAACTGTTTTTT
NA,NA,TRBJ2-7,TRBV5-1,CASSFRSISYEQYF,TGCGCCAGCAGCTTTCGTTCTATCTCCTACGAGCAGTACTTC
TRBD1,NA,TRBJ2-2,TRBV7-3,CASSVTGAGELFF,TGTGCCAGCAGCGTTACAGGGGCCGGGGAGCTGTTTTTT
TRBD1,NA,TRBJ1-1,TRBV5-1,CASSLETGGTEAFF,TGCGCCAGCAGCTTAGAGACAGGGGGCACTGAAGCTTTCTTT
NA,few,TRBJ1-1,TRBV4-2,CASSLTGFEAFF,TGTGCCAGCAGCCTAACAGGGTTTGAAGCTTTCTTT
TRBD2,NA,TRBJ2-3,TRBV2,CAVPGLAGGPGTDTQYF,TGTGCCGTTCCGGGACTAGCGGGGGGGCCCGGCACAGATACGCAGTATTTT
NA,NA,TRBJ2-5,TRBV5-1,CASSLYGNSGETQYF,TGCGCCAGCAGCTTGTACGGGAATAGTGGAGAGACCCAGTACTTC
NA,NA,TRBJ2-6,TRBV2,CASSSRGSGANVLTF,TGTGCCAGCAGCTCCAGGGGCAGTGGGGCCAACGTCCTGACTTTC
NA,NA,TRBJ1-3,TRBV6-1,CASGRSSGNTIYF,TGTGCCAGCGGGCGCAGCTCTGGAAACACCATATATTTT
NA,NA,TRBJ2-1,TRBV7-8,CASSWRGSPSYNEQFF,TGTGCCAGCAGCTGGAGGGGTTCCCCCTCCTACAATGAGCAGTTCTTC
NA,few,TRBJ1-5,TRBV6-5,CASSYSRQGNQPQHF,TGTGCCAGCAGTTACTCGCGACAGGGCAATCAGCCCCAGCATTTT
TRBD1,NA,TRBJ2-7,TRBV15,CATSRDRDSPYEQYF,TGTGCCACCAGCAGAGATCGGGACAGTCCGTACGAGCAGTACTTC
TRBD1,few,TRBJ2-3,TRBV7-3,CASSLGGTGITDTQYF,TGTGCCAGCAGCCTAGGAGGGACAGGGATCACAGATACGCAGTATTTT
NA,NA,TRBJ1-5,TRBV7-2,CASSIQGVSNQPQHF,TGTGCCAGCAGCATACAGGGTGTAAGCAATCAGCCCCAGCATTTT
NA,NA,TRBJ1-1,TRBV11-1,CASSFNRVRSTEAFF,TGTGCCAGCAGCTTTAACAGGGTAAGGAGCACTGAAGCTTTCTTT
NA,NA,TRBJ2-1,TRBV7-8,CASSLGGGTYNEQFF,TGTGCCAGCAGCCTAGGCGGGGGCACCTACAATGAGCAGTTCTTC
TRBD1,few,TRBJ1-2,TRBV9,CASSPGQEVVRGYTF,TGTGCCAGCAGCCCAGGACAGGAAGTGGTTCGCGGCTACACCTTC
TRBD1,NA,TRBJ1-1,TRBV5-1,CASSWGQTNTEAFF,TGCGCCAGCAGCTGGGGACAGACGAACACTGAAGCTTTCTTT
TRBD1,NA,TRBJ1-3,TRBV6-5,CASSGRDRPGNTIYF,TGTGCCAGCAGTGGTCGGGACAGGCCTGGAAACACCATATATTTT
TRBD1,NA,TRBJ2-7,TRBV19,CASSTTGGERYEQYF,TGTGCCAGTAGTACGACAGGGGGCGAGAGGTACGAGCAGTACTTC
NA,NA,TRBJ1-4,TRBV5-1,CASSLGSGVNEKLFF,TGCGCCAGCAGCTTGGGGTCAGGGGTAAATGAAAAACTGTTTTTT
NA,NA,TRBJ1-4,TRBV5-1,CASSPSGGTTNEKLFF,TGCGCCAGCAGCCCCTCGGGGGGAACAACTAATGAAAAACTGTTTTTT
NA,NA,TRBJ2-3,TRBV6-4,CASSDSWRSTDTQYF,TGTGCCAGCAGTGACTCTTGGCGGAGCACAGATACGCAGTATTTT
TRBD1,once,TRBJ1-2,TRBV27,CASRISDRVHYGYTF,TGTGCCAGCAGGATATCGGACAGGGTTCACTATGGCTACACCTTC
TRBD2,few,TRBJ2-3,TRBV6-1,CASSEGAGGRTDTQYF,TGTGCCAGCAGTGAAGGCGCGGGGGGGCGGACAGATACGCAGTATTTT
NA,few,TRBJ1-2,TRBV27,CASSPVGEGYGYTF,TGTGCCAGCAGCCCAGTTGGGGAGGGCTATGGCTACACCTTC
NA,NA,TRBJ1-1,TRBV6-1,CASSESGQGLGNTEAFF,TGTGCCAGCAGTGAATCAGGTCAGGGCCTGGGTAACACTGAAGCTTTCTTT
TRBD1,NA,TRBJ1-6,TRBV7-9,CASSSGQANSPLHF,TGTGCCAGCAGCTCCGGACAGGCTAATTCACCCCTCCACTTT